This TCR beta chain was identified in a study of early T cells in non-severe SARS-CoV-2 infection. Study summary: From unsorted whole blood, bulk RNA was sequenced, and the chains remained unpaired.

Concerning this clonotype itself: Its specificity is not known.

The V and J ends lost 4 bases and 4 bases respectively, with 10 bases between them. The germline V gene has CDR1 ENHRY and CDR2 SYGVKD. The CDR3 is 14 residues long. Individual cDNA molecules carried attached unique molecular identifiers. MiXCR was run by TCRdb on the 5' RACE reads, yielding one entry per CDR3 protein. Of around 60,000 distinct CDR3 sequences in the sample, 9.5% to 15% were seen once. General study points: CD4 and private specificities were missed by VDJdb matching, which favored anti-spike CD8 responses.

The chain combines TRBV10-3 with TRBJ1-4; the D is unclear. The receptor's source is an adult who was a healthcare worker with PCR-confirmed SARS-CoV-2 infection or an uninfected control (not recorded which). Source material: whole blood. The DNA of the CDR3 is TGTGCCATCAGTGCGTCGGGGATTAATGAAAAACTGTTTTTT. This encodes CAISASGINEKLFF.